This passage covers 27 T cell receptor beta chains from one sample sequenced in a study of blood T cells in healthy people across ages. Primed by a sample-barcoded 5' primer and a J-beta primer mix, a second PCR proceeded for about 6 to 12 cycles. TCRdb reanalysed the 5' RACE reads using MiXCR and keeps one entry per CDR3 protein. The sample consists of 1,500,000 or so distinct CDR3 sequences, roughly 59% of them appearing once. The specimen sequenced was blood. The receptors were sampled from a man younger than 30 in good health.

The chain carries TRBV2 and TRBJ2-2; 8 bases are a match to TRBD2. J gave up 3 bases and V 7 bases, and 16 bases lay outside the gene matches. The CDR3 runs to 18 residues. Looked up from germline, CDR1 is SNHLY and CDR2 is FYNNEI. The CDR3: CASTLRQREIGYTGELFF. For the CDR3, the DNA is TGTGCCAGCACCCTGAGGCAGCGGGAGATCGGGTACACCGGGGAGCTGTTTTTT. The full variable domain, completed using reference TRBV2 and TRBJ2-2, is EPEVTQTPSHQVTQMGQEVILRCVPISNHLYFYWYRQILGQKVEFLVSFYNNEISEKSEIFDDQFSVERPDGSNFTLKIRSTKLEDSAMYFCASTLRQREIGYTGELFFGEGSRLTVL.

The chain couples TRBV14 to TRBJ1-6; D is ambiguous. The CDR3 consists of 12 residues. Germline-derived CDR1 and CDR2 are SGHDN and FVKESK. V lost 4 bases to trimming and J lost 10 bases, with 8 bases between them. For the CDR3, the DNA is TGTGCCAGCAGCCGAGAGGGATCACCCCTCCACTTT. Protein: CASSREGSPLHF.

The J gene is TRBJ2-3, the V gene TRBV14, with D possibly being TRBD1 (5 bases). V lost 5 bases and J 0 bases, leaving 12 bases between the germline ends. Germline V lookup: CDR1 SGHDN, CDR2 FVKESK. This CDR3 region has 15 residues. Written as DNA, the CDR3 is TGTGCCAGCAGCACGACAGAGCCTAGCACAGATACGCAGTATTTT. Protein sequence: CASSTTEPSTDTQYF. Full variable domain (remainder filled in from reference TRBV14 and TRBJ2-3): EAGVTQFPSHSVIEKGQTVTLRCDPISGHDNLYWYRRVMGKEIKFLLHFVKESKQDESGMPNNRFLAERTGGTYSTLKVQPAELEDSGVYFCASSTTEPSTDTQYFGPGTRLTVL.

The rearrangement links TRBV10-3 to TRBJ2-7; tentative D call: TRBD1 (5 bases). Germline assignment: CDR1 ENHRY and CDR2 SYGVKD. V lost 0 bases to trimming and J lost 1 base, with 19 bases between them. This CDR3 contains 18 residues. In DNA form, the CDR3 reads TGTGCCATCAGTGAGTCTGTGCGTGGGGCAGTGATATCCTACGAGCAGTACTTC. It specifies CAISESVRGAVISYEQYF.

The sample holds a few counts of this clonotype. The chain uses TRBV6-6 and TRBJ2-7, with D possibly matching TRBD1 (5 bases). CDR1 is MNHNY and CDR2 is SVGAGI in the germline V gene (reference sequence). This CDR3 contains 15 residues. Trimming stripped 0 bases from V and 5 bases from J, with 14 bases between. CDR3 in amino acids: CASSYSQQGSDEQYF. CDR3 coding DNA: TGTGCCAGCAGTTACTCTCAGCAGGGTTCAGACGAGCAGTACTTC.

The gene calls are TRBV12-3 or TRBV12-4 and TRBJ2-1, with a weak D call TRBD1 (6 bases). The V gene lost 1 base and the J gene lost 8 bases, with 12 bases spanning the gap. This CDR3 contains 14 residues. The CDR3 nucleotides read TGTGCCAGCAGTTTAGGGGGGCCCGGCGATGAGCAGTTCTTC. Its translation is CASSLGGPGDEQFF.

The CDR3, as DNA: TGTGCCACCAGCAGAGATCCGTGGGCCGATAATTCACCCCTCCACTTT. This translates into CATSRDPWADNSPLHF. The rearrangement joins TRBV15 to TRBJ1-6; D gene unclear. V lost 0 bases and J lost 5, with 11 bases in between. The CDR3 loop spans 16 amino acids. Germline V lookup: CDR1 LNHNV, CDR2 YYDKDF (reference sequence).

This chain links TRBV6-6 with TRBJ2-1, with TRBD1 matching over 9 bases. The CDR3 sequence is 16 residues long. Unmatched junction bases numbered 10, after V lost 6 bases and J lost 4 bases. Germline V gives CDR1 MNHNY, CDR2 SVGAGI (reference sequence). The CDR3 here is CASSPAPGTGYNEQFF. The CDR3 nucleotides are TGTGCCAGCAGCCCTGCCCCCGGGACAGGGTACAATGAGCAGTTCTTC.

J is TRBJ2-3 and V is TRBV6-2 or TRBV6-3; 9 positions agree with TRBD2. V gave up 6 bases and J gave up 2 bases; unmatched junction bases: 9. This CDR3 is built from 16 residues. Germline assignment: CDR1 MNHEY and CDR2 SVGEGT. Here the CDR3 DNA reads TGTGCCAGCAGCCTTCTTAGCGGGGGTGACACAGATACGCAGTATTTT. As protein: CASSLLSGGDTDTQYF.

The rearrangement links TRBV7-6 to TRBJ1-6; possible D gene TRBD1, 5 bases. The CDR3 length is 16 residues. The germline V gene encodes CDR1 SGHVS and CDR2 FNYEAQ. Trimming removed 4 bases from V and 10 bases from J, with 20 bases in between. As DNA, the CDR3 is TGTGCCAGCAGCTCGCGTGGGGTGCAGGGCGAATCACCCCTCCACTTT. It is translated as CASSSRGVQGESPLHF.

The chain employs TRBV6-5 and TRBJ2-1; weak D call: TRBD2 (6 bases). CDR3 length equals 14 residues. The V end was cut by 8 bases, the J end by 0 bases, with 11 bases between. Germline CDR1 reads MNHEY; CDR2 reads SVGAGI. The DNA of the CDR3 is TGTGCCAGCGAGGACGGGAGCTCCTACAATGAGCAGTTCTTC. Amino acids: CASEDGSSYNEQFF.

The rearrangement uses TRBV28 and TRBJ1-1, with D possibly matching TRBD1 (6 bases). This CDR3 has 16 residues. Germline CDR1 and CDR2: MDHEN and SYDVKM. V lost 2 bases and J 5 bases, leaving 18 bases between the germline ends. CDR3 loop: CASSLVGGRGMTEAFF. As DNA, the CDR3 is TGTGCCAGCAGTTTAGTAGGTGGCAGGGGTATGACTGAAGCTTTCTTT.

This clonotype was counted between two and nine times. This chain joins TRBV20-1 and TRBJ2-1, with D perhaps TRBD1 or TRBD2 (5 bases each). Per the germline V gene, CDR1 is DFQATT and CDR2 is SNEGSKA (reference sequence). CDR3 size: 15 residues. V shed 3 bases and J shed 6 bases, with 18 bases lying between them. The CDR3 region is CSASSFGGGGNEQFF. In DNA form, the CDR3 reads TGCAGTGCTAGTTCGTTCGGAGGTGGGGGCAATGAGCAGTTCTTC.

A few counts support this clonotype. The rearrangement uses TRBV20-1 and TRBJ2-3; no clear D gene. Germline CDR1 reads DFQATT; CDR2 reads SNEGSKA (reference sequence). CDR3 length: 12 residues. V was cut by 0 bases and J by 4 bases, with 5 bases left in between. For the CDR3, the DNA is TGCAGTGCTAGAGATCGGTCAGATACGCAGTATTTT. This gives the protein CSARDRSDTQYF.

V usage is TRBV20-1 and J usage is TRBJ1-5; D may be TRBD1 (5 bases). The CDR3 is 12 amino acids. Germline V gene data show CDR1 as DFQATT and CDR2 as SNEGSKA (reference sequence). V was trimmed by 3 bases and J by 9 bases, leaving 12 bases between them. CDR3 nucleotides: TGCAGTGCTAGTGGGGGGGATCGGCCCCAGCATTTT. It translates to CSASGGDRPQHF.

This chain links TRBV25-1 with TRBJ1-5, with a possible D match to TRBD1 (6 bases). V was pared by 9 bases and J by 4 bases, with 16 bases between. The CDR3 is 14 amino acids. CDR1 and CDR2 (germline): MGHDK, SYGVNS. CDR3 sequence: CASRETGLNQPQHF. As DNA, the CDR3 is TGTGCCAGTAGGGAGACAGGACTAAATCAGCCCCAGCATTTT.

The CDR3, as DNA: TGCAGTGCTAGAGATCTGAGTAGGGGGTCTGACTATGGCTACACCTTC. Translated, it gives CSARDLSRGSDYGYTF. V gene TRBV20-1 combines with J gene TRBJ1-2; a possible D gene is TRBD1 (6 bases). Trimming pared 0 bases from V and 3 bases from J, leaving 17 bases between. Germline CDR1 and CDR2: DFQATT and SNEGSKA (reference sequence). The CDR3 covers 16 residues.

The table lists this clonotype with a count of one. The V gene is TRBV6-6, the J gene TRBJ2-5, with D tentatively TRBD1 (5 bases). The CDR3 totals 15 residues. Per germline, CDR1 MNHNY and CDR2 SVGAGI (reference sequence). V was trimmed by 2 bases and J by 2 bases, leaving 12 bases between them. CDR3 sequence reads: CASSYAGKQQETQYF. For the CDR3, the DNA is TGTGCCAGCAGTTACGCAGGGAAACAACAAGAGACCCAGTACTTC.

The genes are TRBV6-2 or TRBV6-3 and TRBJ2-1; TRBD2 matches 11 bases. V gave up 6 bases and J gave up 4 bases; unmatched junction bases: 14. The CDR3 loop spans 18 amino acids. Germline values: CDR1 MNHEY, CDR2 SVGEGT. The CDR3 sequence is CASRNSFNLAGGYNEQFF. CDR3 bases: TGTGCCAGCAGAAACTCCTTCAACCTAGCGGGAGGATACAATGAGCAGTTCTTC.

The chain has TRBV6-2 or TRBV6-3 and TRBJ2-1, with 11 positions matching TRBD2. The junction had 17 bases not matched to a gene; V was cut back by 2 bases and J by 8 bases. The germline V gene has CDR1 MNHEY and CDR2 SVGEGT. CDR3 length: 19 amino acids. CDR3 amino acids: CASSYGIAGGPLNQHEQFF. CDR3 in DNA: TGTGCCAGCAGTTACGGGATAGCGGGAGGGCCGCTGAATCAACATGAGCAGTTCTTC.

Worth noting for this clonotype: At one end, the junction sequence differs from germline, possibly due to a read error. This chain joins TRBV20-1 and TRBJ1-4; D not resolved. Germline V CDR1 and CDR2: DFQATT, SNEGSKA (reference sequence). The CDR3 has 17 amino acids. DNA for the CDR3: TGCAGTGCTAGATCCCAGACTCTCCCCTCCGAGAATGAAGAACTGTTTTTT. Its translation is CSARSQTLPSENEELFF.

This chain links TRBV20-1 with TRBJ2-1; the D is unclear. CDR1 DFQATT and CDR2 SNEGSKA come from the germline V gene (reference sequence). The CDR3 length is 14 residues. V was pared by 5 bases and J by 0 bases, with 11 bases between. The CDR3 loop is CSAHLPGSYNEQFF. The CDR3 region has the DNA TGCAGTGCTCACCTCCCTGGCTCCTACAATGAGCAGTTCTTC.

V usage is TRBV5-1 and J usage is TRBJ2-3; D possibly corresponds to TRBD1 (5 bases). The CDR3 is made up of 14 amino acids. The germline V gene encodes CDR1 SGHRS and CDR2 YFSETQ. Trimming removed 5 bases from V and 6 bases from J, with 16 bases in between. The CDR3 protein is CASSSTASSDTQYF. CDR3 DNA: TGCGCCAGCAGTTCGACAGCATCTTCTGATACGCAGTATTTT.

The chain has TRBV7-2 and TRBJ2-5; TRBD1 agrees at 8 bases. Germline V lookup: CDR1 SGHTA, CDR2 FQGNSA. The CDR3 is made up of 15 amino acids. V lost 5 bases and J lost 5; bases outside the gene matches: 10. CDR3 nucleotide sequence: TGTGCCAGCAGCCCCCACCAGGGGGCGCAGGAGACCCAGTACTTC. Translation: CASSPHQGAQETQYF. Variable domain in full (rest from reference TRBV7-2 and TRBJ2-5): GAGVSQSPSNKVTEKGKDVELRCDPISGHTALYWYRQSLGQGLEFLIYFQGNSAPDKSGLPSDRFSAERTGGSVSTLTIQRTQQEDSAVYLCASSPHQGAQETQYFGPGTRLLVL.

Only a few counts were recorded for this clonotype. This sequence joins TRBV4-1 and TRBJ2-1; D remains unclear. The germline CDR1 and CDR2 sequences are MGHRA and YSYEKL. The CDR3 runs to 12 residues. Trimming pared 0 bases from V and 12 bases from J, leaving 9 bases between. Here the CDR3 reads CASSQDGRPQFF. The CDR3 nucleotides read TGCGCCAGCAGCCAAGACGGACGACCGCAGTTCTTC.

The chain uses TRBV20-1 and TRBJ2-5; 7 bases map to TRBD1. CDR3 length: 13 residues. Germline V CDR1 and CDR2: DFQATT, SNEGSKA (reference sequence). V shed 7 bases, J shed 4 bases, and the junction held 9 bases outside the gene matches. DNA for the CDR3: TGCAGTGGCCGGACAGGAATTGGAGAGACCCAGTACTTC. It translates to CSGRTGIGETQYF.

In this sample, this clonotype turned up a few times. J is TRBJ2-3 and V is TRBV29-1, with TRBD2 matching over 10 bases. Germline CDR1 reads SQVTM; CDR2 reads ANQGSEA. The J segment lost 2 bases and the V segment lost 4 bases, leaving 6 bases of the junction unmatched. The CDR3 is 15 amino acids. The CDR3 loop is CSVGGLADYTDTQYF. CDR3 nucleotides: TGCAGCGTTGGAGGACTAGCGGATTACACAGATACGCAGTATTTT.